These 27 T cell receptor beta chains came from one sample sequenced in a study of shared clonotypes between healthy human individuals. Naive CD8 cells comprised CD45RO-negative, CCR7-positively selected cells, excluding terminally differentiated effector memory CD45RA+ cells. Produced via immunoSEQ multiplex PCR; TCRdb's table is partial and in-frame only. The sample includes roughly 650,000 clones, roughly 95% seen only once; the top ten take approximately 0.1%. Sequencing input: naive CD8+ T cells sorted from blood. The receptors derive from a woman between 25 and 40 years old in good health.

This chain joins TRBV6-4 and TRBJ1-1, with D possibly being TRBD1 (6 bases). Germline V gene sequence: CDR1 MRHNA, CDR2 SNTAGT. Trimming shortened V by 3 bases and J by 5 bases, and 13 bases separated the two germline ends. CDR3 length: 14 amino acids. The DNA for the CDR3 is TGTGCCAGCAGTGAATTCGGGGGCGGAACTGAAGCTTTCTTT. It codes for CASSEFGGGTEAFF.

The chain recombines TRBV5-5 with TRBJ2-7; D is unresolved. Between the trimmed V and J ends, which lost 0 bases and 2 bases, there was a span of 12 bases. Germline lookup yields CDR1 SGHKS and CDR2 YYEKEE (reference sequence). The CDR3 is 15 residues long. CDR3: CASSLARTKTYEQYF. DNA for the CDR3: TGTGCCAGCAGCTTGGCCCGTACGAAAACCTACGAGCAGTACTTC. The whole variable domain, remainder taken from reference TRBV5-5 and TRBJ2-7, is DAGVTQSPTHLIKTRGQQVTLRCSPISGHKSVSWYQQVLGQGPQFIFQYYEKEERGRGNFPDRFSARQFPNYSSELNVNALLLGDSALYLCASSLARTKTYEQYFGPGTRLTVT.

The J gene is TRBJ2-1, the V gene TRBV9, with 11 bases lining up with TRBD1. In germline, CDR1 is SGDLS, CDR2 YYNGEE. The trim removed 5 bases at V and 4 bases at J, leaving 8 bases unmatched. The CDR3 extends over 16 amino acids. CDR3 amino acids: CASSDSGTGGYNEQFF. The CDR3 nucleotides read TGTGCCAGCAGTGACTCCGGGACAGGGGGTTACAATGAGCAGTTCTTC.

V gene TRBV10-3 combines with J gene TRBJ2-1, with D perhaps TRBD1 (6 bases). Germline loops: CDR1 ENHRY, CDR2 SYGVKD. This CDR3 contains 16 residues. Trimming took 7 bases from V and 8 from J, leaving 24 bases between them. Here the CDR3 reads CAITPEMGQRLDEQFF. Here the CDR3 DNA reads TGTGCCATCACCCCTGAGATGGGACAAAGACTGGATGAGCAGTTCTTC.

The chain combines TRBV4-1 with TRBJ2-7, with TRBD2 identical over 8 bases. This CDR3 region has 15 residues. With 3 bases clipped from V and 4 bases from J, the junction kept 8 bases outside the gene matches. Germline-derived CDR1 and CDR2 are MGHRA and YSYEKL. The CDR3 bases are TGCGCCAGCAGCCACCCGGGACTAGTGCTGTACGAGCAGTACTTC. Its protein is CASSHPGLVLYEQYF.

The V gene is TRBV11-2, the J gene TRBJ2-5, with D hard to call. Germline loops: CDR1 SGHAT, CDR2 FQNNGV. Trimming took off 1 base at V and 11 bases at J, with 14 bases between the two ends. This CDR3 has 13 amino acids. The CDR3 DNA reads as TGTGCCAGCAGCTTAGGTGAAGGAGCAGAGCAGTACTTC. Encoded protein: CASSLGEGAEQYF.

This rearrangement joins TRBV5-4 to TRBJ2-5; 14 nucleotides line up with TRBD2. The J call could be wrong; TRBJ2-7 is a better fit for the DNA end. The CDR3 sequence is 15 residues long. Per the germline V gene, CDR1 is SGHNT and CDR2 is YYREEE (reference sequence). The CDR3 spells CASSLWGLAGDEQYF. CDR3 coding DNA: TGTGCCAGCAGCTTGTGGGGACTAGCGGGAGACGAGCAGTACTTC.

As DNA, the CDR3 is TGCGCCAGCAGCTTGGAATGGGCTTTGAACACTGAAGCTTTCTTT. It encodes CASSLEWALNTEAFF. The chain recombines TRBV5-1 with TRBJ1-1; D call uncertain. In germline, CDR1 is SGHRS, CDR2 YFSETQ. CDR3 size: 15 residues. The V gene lost 0 bases and the J gene lost 0 bases, with 9 bases spanning the gap.

The V call is TRBV7-8, the J call TRBJ2-2, with TRBD1 identical over 8 bases. Germline loops: CDR1 SGHVS, CDR2 FQNEAQ. CDR3 length equals 14 residues. J lost 6 bases, V lost 1 base, and 1 base had no gene match. In DNA form, the CDR3 reads TGTGCCAGCAGCTTAGGGACAGGGCCCGGGGAGCTGTTTTTT. This sequence encodes CASSLGTGPGELFF.

This chain joins TRBV2 and TRBJ2-7; the match to TRBD2 covers 7 bases. CDR1 and CDR2 (germline): SNHLY, FYNNEI. The CDR3 has 14 residues. The V segment lost 3 bases and the J segment 6 bases; nucleotides outside the gene matches: 8. The chain's CDR3 is CASSDGREGSEQYF. The CDR3 nucleotides are TGTGCCAGCAGTGACGGCAGGGAGGGGTCCGAGCAGTACTTC.

The chain joins TRBV5-1 to TRBJ1-2; TRBD1 is a possible D gene (5 bases). V lost 4 bases and J 6 bases, leaving 13 bases between the germline ends. The V gene's germline CDR1 is SGHRS and CDR2 YFSETQ. CDR3 size: 13 residues. The chain's CDR3 is CASSIRGGDGYTF. In DNA form, the CDR3 reads TGCGCCAGCAGCATCCGGGGCGGGGATGGCTACACCTTC.

The rearrangement links TRBV7-2 to TRBJ1-1, with 8 nucleotides matching TRBD1. There are 13 residues in the CDR3. CDR1 is SGHTA and CDR2 is FQGNSA in the germline V gene. V lost 4 bases and J lost 3; bases outside the gene matches: 1. CDR3 sequence (DNA): TGTGCCAGCAGCTCAGGGGGCTACACTGAAGCTTTCTTT. This sequence encodes CASSSGGYTEAFF.

The count of this clone is one. The rearrangement joins TRBV21-1 to TRBJ2-7; TRBD1 is the table's D call and was not checked against the DNA. TRBV21-1 is a known pseudogene. The CDR3 extends over 13 amino acids. The CDR3 spells CASRGGAVYEQYF. The CDR3 region has the DNA TGTGCCAGCAGAGGGGGCGCAGTCTACGAGCAGTACTTC.

The chain carries TRBV5-5 and TRBJ2-1, with TRBD1 identical over 7 bases. CDR1 SGHKS and CDR2 YYEKEE come from the germline V gene (reference sequence). J was trimmed by 9 bases and V by 5 bases; bases with no gene match: 17. The CDR3 loop spans 16 amino acids. In DNA, the CDR3 is TGTGCCAGCAGGAGTACCGGGACAGCCTCTCTGGGTGAGCAGTTCTTC. It codes for CASRSTGTASLGEQFF.

CDR3 in DNA: TGTGCCAGCATAATAGGGATTACAGGGTACAATGAGCAGTTCTTC. This translates into CASIIGITGYNEQFF. The chain links TRBV21-1 to TRBJ2-1; no check of the table's D call, TRBD1, against the DNA was made. TRBV21-1 is reported as a pseudogene. The CDR3 runs 15 residues.

This chain connects TRBV2 to TRBJ2-1; no clear D. Trimming shortened V by 5 bases and J by 3 bases, and 23 bases separated the two germline ends. Per the germline V gene, CDR1 is SNHLY and CDR2 is FYNNEI. The CDR3 spans 18 residues. Here the CDR3 reads CASSNSLHPYSVYNEQFF. The CDR3, as DNA: TGTGCCAGCAGTAACTCGCTCCACCCTTACTCTGTCTACAATGAGCAGTTCTTC.

The J gene is TRBJ1-1, the V gene TRBV18, with a weak D call TRBD1 (5 bases). Deletions cut 5 bases from V and 3 bases from J, with 22 bases between. Germline V gene data show CDR1 as KGHSH and CDR2 as LQKENI. This CDR3 comprises 17 residues. The CDR3 nucleotides are TGTGCCAGCTCAATAAAGGGGCCCGGGATATGGGACACTGAAGCTTTCTTT. It yields the protein CASSIKGPGIWDTEAFF.

The V call is TRBV29-1, the J call TRBJ1-1, with no clear D. CDR1 is SQVTM, CDR2 ANQGSEA, per germline. This CDR3 contains 12 residues. Trimming took 0 bases from V and 5 from J, leaving 7 bases between them. The CDR3, as DNA: TGCAGCGTTGAAGACATGAGGACTGAAGCTTTCTTT. Protein: CSVEDMRTEAFF.

Here the CDR3 reads CASKLAGGTDTQYF. CDR3 nucleotide sequence: TGTGCCAGCAAACTAGCGGGAGGTACAGATACGCAGTATTTT. This chain connects TRBV28 to TRBJ2-3, with 12 bases aligning to TRBD2. The CDR3 loop spans 14 amino acids. Losses at the gene ends were 7 bases for V and 3 bases for J; bases not matched to a gene: 2. Germline loops: CDR1 MDHEN, CDR2 SYDVKM.

The CDR3 loop is CASSEAPPDHEVDEQYF. CDR3 DNA: TGTGCCAGCAGTGAAGCGCCCCCGGATCACGAAGTTGACGAGCAGTACTTC. The rearrangement joins TRBV6-1 to TRBJ2-7; D not resolved. The germline V and J ends were trimmed by 0 bases and 5 bases, with 20 bases remaining between them. The germline V gene encodes CDR1 MNHNS and CDR2 SASEGT. CDR3 length: 17 amino acids.

The rearrangement joins TRBV6-5 to TRBJ2-2; 8 nucleotides agree with TRBD2. With 1 base clipped from V and 6 bases from J, the junction kept 4 bases outside the gene matches. The CDR3 spans 15 residues. Germline V lookup: CDR1 MNHEY, CDR2 SVGAGI. The CDR3 sequence is CASSYLREDAGELFF. The DNA of the CDR3 is TGTGCCAGCAGTTACTTGCGGGAGGACGCCGGGGAGCTGTTTTTT.

This clone was seen just once. The chain has TRBV27 and TRBJ2-2, with D possibly TRBD2 on 6 matching bases. Per germline, CDR1 MNHEY and CDR2 SMNVEV (reference sequence). This CDR3 spans 14 amino acids. Trimming cost V 6 bases and J 3 bases, with 11 bases left between them. Here the CDR3 reads CASRREQYTGELFF. The CDR3 nucleotides are TGTGCCAGCAGACGGGAGCAATACACCGGGGAGCTGTTTTTT.

V usage is TRBV7-9 and J usage is TRBJ1-2, with D maybe TRBD1 (5 bases). The CDR3 runs to 13 residues. Germline assignment: CDR1 SEHNR and CDR2 FQNEAQ (reference sequence). V was cut by 5 bases and J by 9 bases, with 16 bases left in between. In nucleotides, the CDR3 is TGTGCCAGCAGCCCAGTCGGGGGGAGTAGCTACACCTTC. This encodes CASSPVGGSSYTF.

The sample holds one count of this clone. The J gene is TRBJ2-7, the V gene TRBV6-1, with D unresolved. The V end lost 7 bases, the J end lost 2 bases, and 15 bases lay between the germline ends. CDR3 length: 14 residues. Germline V CDR1 and CDR2: MNHNS, SASEGT. In DNA form, the CDR3 reads TGTGCCAGCATGCTGCTCGACACTACCTACGAGCAGTACTTC. This codes for CASMLLDTTYEQYF.

The chain recombines TRBV4-1 with TRBJ1-1; no firm D call. Trimming removed 2 bases at V and 0 bases at J, with 13 bases between. This CDR3 has 16 amino acids. From germline, CDR1 is MGHRA and CDR2 YSYEKL. This CDR3 reads CASSQFAGNVNTEAFF. For the CDR3, the DNA is TGCGCCAGCAGCCAATTTGCGGGCAACGTGAACACTGAAGCTTTCTTT.

V gene TRBV7-9 combines with J gene TRBJ2-3, with a possible D match to TRBD2 (6 bases). V lost 4 bases to trimming and J lost 5 bases, with 16 bases between them. The germline gives CDR1 SEHNR, CDR2 FQNEAQ (reference sequence). The CDR3 contains 15 residues. The CDR3 spells CASSSSLALGDTQYF. In DNA, the CDR3 is TGTGCCAGCAGCTCGTCGCTAGCGTTGGGAGATACGCAGTATTTT.

The rearrangement uses TRBV7-9 and TRBJ2-7; 11 positions agree with TRBD2. The CDR3 totals 14 residues. From germline, CDR1 is SEHNR and CDR2 FQNEAQ (reference sequence). J gave up 4 bases and V 5 bases, and 4 bases lay outside the gene matches. The CDR3 reads CASSPLAGVYEQYF. The CDR3 coding sequence is TGTGCCAGCAGCCCACTAGCGGGAGTTTACGAGCAGTACTTC.